Given below is one TCR beta chain in context. Its target antigen remains unknown. No per-base quality is available; no much larger clone lies one base away. Whole blood was collected in K2EDTA tubes by collaborating institutions according to the institutions' own protocols. Collaborator samples were shipped for TCRbeta analysis as frozen whole blood, isolated PBMCs, or DNA extracted from either sample type. TCRbeta CDR3 regions were amplified from genomic DNA by means of the immunoSEQ Assay, a bias-controlled multiplex PCR. In the source study's methods: The number of nucleated cells in each sample was estimated from the amplification of reference gene primers within the assay. To quantify the absolute abundance of each unique TCRbeta CDR3 rearrangement, sequence reads were collapsed and filtered. For each sample, productive Simpson clonality was calculated by taking the square root of Simpson's diversity index across productive rearrangements. TCRdb re-hosts the immuneACCESS table, in-frame sequences only. Its copies lack some clones; in the studies checked, an unresolved V gene accounts for under half of them, and the cause for the rest is not known. V and J calls and clone size are those listed in that table; D and trimming were worked out from the DNA. The sample table shows 120,000 or so clones, and approximately 81% are seen once. Of the sample, more than 5.5% is held by the ten largest clones.

The data are from a study of blood T cell repertoires in COVID-19 (dated by TCRdb to the early 2020s). Background for the entire study: Collaborator samples came from the United States, Italy and Spain and covered acute and convalescent phases of COVID-19. The material from the prospective study consisted of cDNA or gDNA derived from T cells, B-cell-depleted T cells, or PBMCs. The repertoires were released in a freely available public database intended as a resource for research on the immune response to SARS-CoV-2. Where available, HLA class I and class II types were obtained from metadata supplied by the sample provider rather than from assay-based typing. The samples were drawn from two sources: the first 160 participants of the ongoing ImmuneRACE study, and 1,254 subjects contributed by 6 global collaborators. The sample metadata nearly always contained a de-identified subject ID, COVID-19 status, age in years and sex. The dataset comprised deeply sampled blood TCRbeta repertoires from subjects exposed to, actively infected with, or recovered from COVID-19. The research as a whole found: The amount of clinical and demographic metadata varied by source and participant and was provided uncurated.

The CDR3 sequence holds 13 residues, the cysteine and phenylalanine included. Only the CDR3 portion is preserved as DNA: 39 bases, with reading frame beginning at the first base. Germline trimming amounts to 11 bases on V and 9 bases on J, with 14 as the count of junction bases outside the gene matches. CDR1 MNHEY and CDR2 SVGAGI are derived from the germline V gene. The clonotype was recovered from a man in his sixties with acute or convalescent COVID-19. Recombination linked TRBV6-5 to TRBJ2-5; a stretch of 8 junction bases matches TRBD2. The sample consisted of peripheral blood. The DNA sequence is TGTGCCGGGAAGCGGGAGTTAGTTAGCCCCCAGTACTTC. It translates to CAGKRELVSPQYF.